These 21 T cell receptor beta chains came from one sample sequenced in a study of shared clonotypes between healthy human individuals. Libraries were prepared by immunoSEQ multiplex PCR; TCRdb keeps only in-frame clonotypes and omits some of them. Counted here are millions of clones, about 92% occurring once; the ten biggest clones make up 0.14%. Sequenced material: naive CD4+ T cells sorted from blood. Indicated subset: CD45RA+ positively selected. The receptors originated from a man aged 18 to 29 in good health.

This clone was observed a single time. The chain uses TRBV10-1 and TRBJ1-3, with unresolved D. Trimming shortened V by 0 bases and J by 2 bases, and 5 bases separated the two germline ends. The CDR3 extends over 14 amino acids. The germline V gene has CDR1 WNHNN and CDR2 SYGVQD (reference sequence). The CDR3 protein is CASSESGAGNTIYF. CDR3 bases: TGCGCCAGCAGTGAGTCGGGTGCTGGAAACACCATATATTTT.

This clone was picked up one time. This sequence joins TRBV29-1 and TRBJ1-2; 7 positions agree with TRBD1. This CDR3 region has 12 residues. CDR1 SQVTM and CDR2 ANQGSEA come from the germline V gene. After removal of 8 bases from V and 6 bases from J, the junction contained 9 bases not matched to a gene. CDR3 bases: TGCAGCTTCTTTACAGGGGCAAATGGCTACACCTTC. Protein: CSFFTGANGYTF.

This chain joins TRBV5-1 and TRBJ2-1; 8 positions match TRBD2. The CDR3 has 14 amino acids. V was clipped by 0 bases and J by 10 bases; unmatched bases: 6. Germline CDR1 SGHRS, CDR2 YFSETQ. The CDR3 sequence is CASSLGGLAREQFF. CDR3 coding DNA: TGCGCCAGCAGCTTGGGCGGACTAGCTAGGGAGCAGTTCTTC.

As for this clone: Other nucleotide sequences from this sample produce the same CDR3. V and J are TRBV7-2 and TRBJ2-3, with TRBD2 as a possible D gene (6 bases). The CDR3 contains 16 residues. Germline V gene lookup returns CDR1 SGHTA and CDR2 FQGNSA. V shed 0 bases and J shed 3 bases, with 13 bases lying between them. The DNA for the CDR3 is TGTGCCAGCAGCTTAGCGGGTAGCGGAGGGACAGATACGCAGTATTTT. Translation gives CASSLAGSGGTDTQYF.

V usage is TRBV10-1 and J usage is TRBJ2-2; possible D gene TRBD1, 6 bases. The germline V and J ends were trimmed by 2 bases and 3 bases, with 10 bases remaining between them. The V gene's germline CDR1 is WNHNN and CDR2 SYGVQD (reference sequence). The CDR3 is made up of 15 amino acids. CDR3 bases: TGCGCCAGCAGTGAGACATGGGGGCACACCGGGGAGCTGTTTTTT. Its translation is CASSETWGHTGELFF.

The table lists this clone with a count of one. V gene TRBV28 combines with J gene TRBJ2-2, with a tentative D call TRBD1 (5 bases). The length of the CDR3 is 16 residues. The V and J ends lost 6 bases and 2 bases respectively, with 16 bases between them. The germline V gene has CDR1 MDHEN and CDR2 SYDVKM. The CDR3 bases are TGTGCCAGCAGCCCTACAGGAACCCCAAACACCGGGGAGCTGTTTTTT. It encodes CASSPTGTPNTGELFF.

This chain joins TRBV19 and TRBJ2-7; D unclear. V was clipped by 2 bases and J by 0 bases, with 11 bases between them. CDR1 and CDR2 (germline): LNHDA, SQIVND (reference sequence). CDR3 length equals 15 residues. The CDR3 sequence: CASSIKAGSSYEQYF. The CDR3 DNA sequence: TGTGCCAGTAGTATAAAAGCTGGTAGCTCCTACGAGCAGTACTTC.

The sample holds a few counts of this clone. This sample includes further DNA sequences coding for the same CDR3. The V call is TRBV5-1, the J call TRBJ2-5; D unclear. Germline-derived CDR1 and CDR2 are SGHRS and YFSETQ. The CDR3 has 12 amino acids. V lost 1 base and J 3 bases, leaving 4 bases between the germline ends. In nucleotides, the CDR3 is TGCGCCAGCAGCTTGCTGGAAGAGACCCAGTACTTC. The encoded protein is CASSLLEETQYF.

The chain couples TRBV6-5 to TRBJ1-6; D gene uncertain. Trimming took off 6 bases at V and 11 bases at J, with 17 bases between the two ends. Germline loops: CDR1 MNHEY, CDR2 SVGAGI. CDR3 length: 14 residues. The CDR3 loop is CASSPVTDVTPLHF. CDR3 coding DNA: TGTGCCAGCAGCCCGGTTACTGATGTGACACCCCTCCACTTT.

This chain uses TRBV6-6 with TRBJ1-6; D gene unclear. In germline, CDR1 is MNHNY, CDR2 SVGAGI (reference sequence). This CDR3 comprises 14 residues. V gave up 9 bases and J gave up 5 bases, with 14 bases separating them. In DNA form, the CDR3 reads TGTGCCAGTGTGGACGGAAGCCATAATTCACCCCTCCACTTT. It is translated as CASVDGSHNSPLHF.

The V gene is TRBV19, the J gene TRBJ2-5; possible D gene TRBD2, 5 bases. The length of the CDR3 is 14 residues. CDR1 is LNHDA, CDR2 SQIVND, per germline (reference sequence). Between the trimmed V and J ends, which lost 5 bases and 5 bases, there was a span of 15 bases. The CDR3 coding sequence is TGTGCCAGTAGTCTTTCTCAGCCGGGGGAGACCCAGTACTTC. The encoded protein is CASSLSQPGETQYF.

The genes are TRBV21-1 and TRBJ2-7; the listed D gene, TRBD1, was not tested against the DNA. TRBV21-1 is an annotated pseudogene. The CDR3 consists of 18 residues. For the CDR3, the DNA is TGTGCCAGCAGCAAAGGAGTAGAAGGGGGCCGGGAGCTGTACGAGCAGTACTTC. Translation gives CASSKGVEGGRELYEQYF.

Written as DNA, the CDR3 is TGTGCCAGCAGCCCTAATGACGACGGTACCTCTGGAAACACCATATATTTT. It codes for CASSPNDDGTSGNTIYF. V usage is TRBV9 and J usage is TRBJ1-3; no reliable D call. Germline CDR1 is SGDLS and CDR2 is YYNGEE. V dropped 4 bases and J dropped 0 bases, with 17 bases sitting between them. This CDR3 has 17 residues.

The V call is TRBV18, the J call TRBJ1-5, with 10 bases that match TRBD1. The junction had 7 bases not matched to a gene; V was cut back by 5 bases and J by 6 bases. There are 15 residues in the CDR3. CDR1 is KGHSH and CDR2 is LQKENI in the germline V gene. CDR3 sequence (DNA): TGTGCCAGCTCAGGGGGACAGGGGATCAGTCAGCCCCAGCATTTT. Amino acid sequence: CASSGGQGISQPQHF.

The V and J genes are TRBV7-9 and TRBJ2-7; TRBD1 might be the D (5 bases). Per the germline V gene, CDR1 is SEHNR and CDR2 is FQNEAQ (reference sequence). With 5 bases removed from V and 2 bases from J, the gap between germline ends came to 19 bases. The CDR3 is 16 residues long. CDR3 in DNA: TGTGCCAGCAGCCGAGGCTTGGACGGACAAGCCTACGAGCAGTACTTC. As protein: CASSRGLDGQAYEQYF.

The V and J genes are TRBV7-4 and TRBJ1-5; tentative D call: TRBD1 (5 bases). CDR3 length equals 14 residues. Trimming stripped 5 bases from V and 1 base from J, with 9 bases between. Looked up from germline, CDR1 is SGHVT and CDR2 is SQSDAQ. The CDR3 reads CASSIRDSNQPQHF. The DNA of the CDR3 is TGTGCCAGCAGCATCCGGGACAGCAATCAGCCCCAGCATTTT.

The CDR3 region is CASSFGQVNSPLHF. In DNA form, the CDR3 reads TGTGCCAGCAGCTTCGGACAGGTTAATTCACCCCTCCACTTT. V usage is TRBV7-9 and J usage is TRBJ1-6; TRBD1 aligns across 7 bases. V shed 3 bases, J shed 6 bases, and the junction held 2 bases outside the gene matches. CDR1 and CDR2 from the germline V gene are SEHNR and FQNEAQ (reference sequence). This CDR3 has 14 residues.

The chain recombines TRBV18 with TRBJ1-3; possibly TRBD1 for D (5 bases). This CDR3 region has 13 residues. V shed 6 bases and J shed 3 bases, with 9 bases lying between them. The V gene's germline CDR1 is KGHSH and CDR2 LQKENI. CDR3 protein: CASSRGGGNTIYF. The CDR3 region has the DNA TGTGCCAGCTCGCGTGGGGGTGGAAACACCATATATTTT.

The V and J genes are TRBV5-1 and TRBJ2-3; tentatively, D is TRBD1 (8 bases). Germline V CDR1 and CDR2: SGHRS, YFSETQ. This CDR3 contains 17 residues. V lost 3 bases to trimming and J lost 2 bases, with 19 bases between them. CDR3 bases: TGCGCCAGCAGCTCGGGAGCGGGACAGGTCGACACAGATACGCAGTATTTT. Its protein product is CASSSGAGQVDTDTQYF.

In DNA form, the CDR3 reads TGTGCCAGCAGCTTAGGGACAAATCAGCCCCAGCATTTT. This gives the protein CASSLGTNQPQHF. The chain combines TRBV7-9 with TRBJ1-5, with TRBD1 as a possible D gene (5 bases). V lost 1 base to trimming and J lost 4 bases, with 5 bases between them. Germline lookup yields CDR1 SEHNR and CDR2 FQNEAQ (reference sequence). The CDR3 contains 13 residues.

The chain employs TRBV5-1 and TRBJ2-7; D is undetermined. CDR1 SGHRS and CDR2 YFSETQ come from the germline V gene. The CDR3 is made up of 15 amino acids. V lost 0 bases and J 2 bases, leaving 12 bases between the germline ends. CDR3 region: CASSLGKQKAYEQYF. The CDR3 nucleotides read TGCGCCAGCAGCTTGGGGAAACAGAAGGCCTACGAGCAGTACTTC. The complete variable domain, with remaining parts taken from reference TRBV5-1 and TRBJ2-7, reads KAGVTQTPRYLIKTRGQQVTLSCSPISGHRSVSWYQQTPGQGLQFLFEYFSETQRNKGNFPGRFSGRQFSNSRSEMNVSTLELGDSALYLCASSLGKQKAYEQYFGPGTRLTVT.